The 23 T cell receptor beta chains below come from one sample, sequenced in a study of human T cells and chemical hapten exposure. Sample time point: pre-sensitization, week 0. Treatment meaning: therapeutic diphenylcyclopropenone sensitization with weekly scalp DPC. MiXCR, run by TCRdb on the RACE reads, gives a single entry per CDR3 protein. The top ten hold just over 2.5% of the sample, which has about 380,000 distinct CDR3 sequences, 4.5% to 6% seen once. The material was whole blood, obtained in connection with sensitization to the hapten diphenylcyclopropenone (DPC). The receptors come from a woman aged 50 to 60 with alopecia areata. Some clones in this sample may be carry-over from other donors' samples.

This rearrangement joins TRBV3-1 to TRBJ1-6; TRBD1 agrees at 8 bases. The J segment lost 9 bases and the V segment lost 2 bases, leaving 3 bases of the junction unmatched. This CDR3 contains 14 residues. CDR1 and CDR2 from the germline V gene are LGHDT and YNNKEL (reference sequence). The CDR3 nucleotides read TGTGCCAGCAGCCAACAAGGACAGGGTTCACCCCTCCACTTT. It yields the protein CASSQQGQGSPLHF.

For this clonotype: This clone may be a read error of a much larger clone one base away. The CDR3 carries no conserved terminal phenylalanine or tryptophan, so it likely arises from a read error. The chain has TRBV18 and TRBJ2-7; D remains ambiguous. V gave up 0 bases and J gave up 4 bases, with 7 bases separating them. CDR3 length equals 13 residues. Per germline, CDR1 KGHSH and CDR2 LQKENI. CDR3 bases: TGTGCCAGCTCACCACCCGGCAGTTACGAGCAGTACTTG. Its protein product is CASSPPGSYEQYL.

Ten or more counts support this clonotype. The junction departs from germline at one end; a sequencing error may be responsible. The chain uses TRBV6-4 and TRBJ1-6; D gene ambiguous. CDR3 length: 13 residues. Germline CDR1 and CDR2: MRHNA and SNTAGT. The CDR3: CENAGIYNSPLHF. The CDR3 DNA is TGCGAAAACGCGGGGATATATAATTCACCCCTCCACTTT.

The V and J genes are TRBV18 and TRBJ2-5, with D tentatively TRBD2 (6 bases). Germline V gene sequence: CDR1 KGHSH, CDR2 LQKENI. V was trimmed by 6 bases and J by 5 bases, leaving 13 bases between them. The CDR3 sequence is 13 residues long. The CDR3 region is CASSPGTLETQYF. The CDR3 nucleotides read TGTGCCAGCTCGCCGGGGACTCTCGAGACCCAGTACTTC.

This clonotype was counted at least ten times. The V call is TRBV6-5, the J call TRBJ2-3, with D unclear. The CDR3 is 11 amino acids. Germline V gives CDR1 MNHEY, CDR2 SVGAGI. The V and J ends lost 7 bases and 13 bases respectively, with 15 bases between them. CDR3 region: CASNPPGREYF. The CDR3 DNA follows: TGTGCCAGCAACCCCCCAGGACGGGAGTATTTT.

The chain carries TRBV6-1 and TRBJ1-1, with D possibly TRBD1 on 6 matching bases. Germline CDR1 is MNHNS and CDR2 is SASEGT. The CDR3 is 13 amino acids. V lost 8 bases to trimming and J lost 3 bases, with 13 bases between them. In nucleotides, the CDR3 is TGTGCCAGCCCCTACAGGGCGGACACTGAAGCTTTCTTT. Translated: CASPYRADTEAFF.

The sample holds a few counts of this clonotype. The J gene is TRBJ1-4, the V gene TRBV9; 9 bases are a match to TRBD1. The CDR3 covers 17 residues. CDR1 is SGDLS and CDR2 is YYNGEE in the germline V gene. V shed 3 bases and J 1 base; nucleotides not matched to a gene: 7. The CDR3 here is CASSAGQGGRTNEKLFF. The CDR3 DNA reads as TGTGCCAGCAGCGCGGGACAGGGAGGAAGAACTAATGAAAAACTGTTTTTT. Full variable domain (missing parts from reference TRBV9 and TRBJ1-4): DSGVTQTPKHLITATGQRVTLRCSPRSGDLSVYWYQQSLDQGLQFLIQYYNGEERAKGNILERFSAQQFPDLHSELNLSSLELGDSALYFCASSAGQGGRTNEKLFFGSGTQLSVL.

In its sample, this clonotype was seen a few times. The chain is built from TRBV12-3 or TRBV12-4 and TRBJ1-6, with TRBD1 as a possible D gene (5 bases). V lost 5 bases and J lost 14, with 16 bases in between. CDR3 length: 13 residues. In nucleotides, the CDR3 is TGTGCCAGCAGTAAGGCCGGGGGAGGGGCCCTCCACTTT. Translation: CASSKAGGGALHF.

This clonotype was recorded many times. The chain uses TRBV5-1 and TRBJ2-7, with TRBD1 as a possible D gene (5 bases). Germline V gene sequence: CDR1 SGHRS, CDR2 YFSETQ. The CDR3 runs to 12 residues. V was trimmed by 6 bases and J by 3 bases, leaving 10 bases between them. The CDR3 here is CASKDTGYEQYF. The CDR3, as DNA: TGCGCCAGCAAGGACACCGGCTACGAGCAGTACTTC.

The chain employs TRBV10-2 and TRBJ1-4; 9 bases fit TRBD1. With 4 bases clipped from V and 7 bases from J, the junction kept 4 bases outside the gene matches. The CDR3 has 14 residues. The germline CDR1 and CDR2 sequences are WSHSY and SAAADI. In DNA form, the CDR3 reads TGCGCCAGCAGTGTCGGACAGGGGCGTGAAAAACTGTTTTTT. Its protein product is CASSVGQGREKLFF.

This clonotype appeared many times. The CDR3 region is CASSATGGFNYEQYF. In nucleotides, the CDR3 is TGTGCCAGCAGCGCGACAGGGGGCTTTAACTACGAGCAGTACTTC. V usage is TRBV9 and J usage is TRBJ2-7, with 10 bases lining up with TRBD1. CDR1 and CDR2 (germline): SGDLS, YYNGEE. V dropped 3 bases and J dropped 3; count of bases not matched to a gene: 6. This CDR3 comprises 15 residues.

This clonotype came up many times. The chain employs TRBV12-3 or TRBV12-4 and TRBJ2-1; D is undetermined. This CDR3 contains 11 residues. The V end lost 6 bases, the J end lost 6 bases, and 6 bases lay between the germline ends. The CDR3 reads CASSSGNEQFF. The CDR3 region has the DNA TGTGCCAGCAGCTCAGGCAATGAGCAGTTCTTC.

This clonotype appeared many times. The rearrangement uses TRBV29-1 and TRBJ2-1; the D is unclear. The CDR3 extends over 10 amino acids. Germline loops: CDR1 SQVTM, CDR2 ANQGSEA. CDR3 amino acids: CTVSVDEQFF. The CDR3 bases are TGCACCGTCAGCGTCGATGAGCAGTTCTTC.

The chain carries TRBV18 and TRBJ1-5, with 8 bases that match TRBD1. V was clipped by 3 bases and J by 6 bases; unmatched bases: 10. Germline values: CDR1 KGHSH, CDR2 LQKENI. CDR3 length: 16 residues. CDR3: CASSPNGQGLGQPQHF. Here the CDR3 DNA reads TGTGCCAGCTCACCCAATGGACAGGGATTGGGTCAGCCCCAGCATTTT.

In this sample, this clonotype turned up many times. This chain connects TRBV7-9 to TRBJ2-7; D perhaps matches TRBD2 (6 bases). CDR3 size: 14 residues. Germline V gene sequence: CDR1 SEHNR, CDR2 FQNEAQ (reference sequence). The V end lost 5 bases, the J end lost 3 bases, and 14 bases lay between the germline ends. The CDR3 DNA is TGTGCCAGCAGCCCCTCTCGGGGGTACTACGAGCAGTACTTC. It specifies CASSPSRGYYEQYF.

This clonotype was seen once. A single base separates this from a much larger clone, so it may be a read error. The chain carries TRBV15 and TRBJ1-1; D not certain. Germline values: CDR1 LNHNV, CDR2 YYDKDF (reference sequence). The CDR3 runs to 14 residues. Here the CDR3 DNA reads TGTGACACCAGCTTCCGGTCGGTTAGTACTGAAGCTTTCTTT. It is translated as CDTSFRSVSTEAFF.

This clonotype was detected a few times. The chain carries TRBV7-6 and TRBJ1-1; no clear D. The germline CDR1 and CDR2 sequences are SGHVS and FNYEAQ. This CDR3 region has 12 residues. The CDR3 spells CVPARVSARAFF. The CDR3 nucleotides are TGTGTCCCAGCCCGGGTCAGTGCAAGAGCTTTCTTT.

This clonotype was counted many times. V gene TRBV5-1 combines with J gene TRBJ1-6; D unresolved. The CDR3 length is 14 residues. Germline lookup yields CDR1 SGHRS and CDR2 YFSETQ. V was trimmed by 2 bases and J by 7 bases, leaving 10 bases between them. CDR3 sequence (DNA): TGCGCCAGCAGCTTTAGGCAGCCAAATTCACCCCTCCACTTT. Translated, it gives CASSFRQPNSPLHF.

This clonotype was counted at least ten times. The CDR3 sequence: CASSLGGGGQPQHF. CDR3 nucleotide sequence: TGTGCCAGCAGCTTAGGTGGAGGGGGACAGCCCCAGCATTTT. The V gene is TRBV11-2, the J gene TRBJ1-5, with D tentatively TRBD1 (6 bases). The CDR3 length is 14 residues. The germline gives CDR1 SGHAT, CDR2 FQNNGV. V was shortened by 1 base and J by 7 bases, with 11 bases between the two germline ends.

In its sample, this clonotype was seen a few times. The chain uses TRBV9 and TRBJ1-5; 7 nucleotides agree with TRBD1. V was pared by 4 bases and J by 1 base, with 5 bases of the junction left unmatched. CDR1 is SGDLS, CDR2 YYNGEE, per germline. This CDR3 spans 15 amino acids. CDR3: CASSLQGTSNQPQHF. DNA for the CDR3: TGTGCCAGCAGCCTACAGGGGACGAGCAATCAGCCCCAGCATTTT.

This clonotype came up many times. The genes are TRBV29-1 and TRBJ2-1; maybe TRBD1 (6 bases). CDR1 SQVTM and CDR2 ANQGSEA come from the germline V gene. This CDR3 comprises 14 residues. Trimming shortened V by 7 bases and J by 2 bases, and 15 bases separated the two germline ends. The CDR3: CSAPTGLTYNEQFF. CDR3 coding DNA: TGCAGCGCTCCGACAGGTTTGACCTACAATGAGCAGTTCTTC.

This clonotype was seen at least ten times. The chain joins TRBV5-6 to TRBJ2-7; TRBD1 agrees at 11 bases. This CDR3 region has 13 residues. Trimming at V came to 4 bases and at J to 6 bases, leaving 3 bases not matched to a gene. The germline gives CDR1 SGHDT, CDR2 YYEEEE. This CDR3 is CASSQDRGREQYF. The CDR3 coding sequence is TGTGCCAGCAGCCAGGACAGGGGGCGCGAGCAGTACTTC.

The chain combines TRBV7-8 with TRBJ1-2, with 9 bases that match TRBD1. This CDR3 has 15 amino acids. After removal of 4 bases from V and 7 bases from J, the junction contained 10 bases not matched to a gene. In germline, CDR1 is SGHVS, CDR2 FQNEAQ. The CDR3 bases are TGTGCCAGCAGCTCGTCGAGGGACAGGGTGTTTGGCTACACCTTC. This encodes CASSSSRDRVFGYTF.